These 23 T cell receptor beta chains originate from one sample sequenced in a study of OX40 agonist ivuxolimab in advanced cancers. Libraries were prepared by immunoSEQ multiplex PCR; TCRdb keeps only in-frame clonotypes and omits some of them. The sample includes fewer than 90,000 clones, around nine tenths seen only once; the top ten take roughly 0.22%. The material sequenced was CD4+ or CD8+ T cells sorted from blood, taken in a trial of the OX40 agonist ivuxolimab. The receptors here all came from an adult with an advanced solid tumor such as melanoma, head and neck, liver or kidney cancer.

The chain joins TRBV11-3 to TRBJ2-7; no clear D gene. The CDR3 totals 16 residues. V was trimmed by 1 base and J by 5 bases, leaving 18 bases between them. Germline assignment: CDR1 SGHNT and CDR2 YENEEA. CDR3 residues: CASSLATTRTTNEQYF. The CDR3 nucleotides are TGTGCCAGCAGCTTAGCGACGACACGTACCACGAACGAGCAGTACTTC.

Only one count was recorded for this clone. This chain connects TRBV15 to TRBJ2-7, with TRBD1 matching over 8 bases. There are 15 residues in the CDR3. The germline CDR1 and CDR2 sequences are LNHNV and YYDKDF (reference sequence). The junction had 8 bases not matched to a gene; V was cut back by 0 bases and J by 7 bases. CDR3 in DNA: TGTGCCACCAGCAGAGAGTCCAGGGGGCTCAGGGAGCAGTACTTC. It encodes CATSRESRGLREQYF.

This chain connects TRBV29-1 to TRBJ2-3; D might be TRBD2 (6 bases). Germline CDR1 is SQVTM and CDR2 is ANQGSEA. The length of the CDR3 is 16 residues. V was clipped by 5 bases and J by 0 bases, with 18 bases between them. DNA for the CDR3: TGCAGCGTTCTGAGGGACTTCTCAACTAGCACAGATACGCAGTATTTT. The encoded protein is CSVLRDFSTSTDTQYF.

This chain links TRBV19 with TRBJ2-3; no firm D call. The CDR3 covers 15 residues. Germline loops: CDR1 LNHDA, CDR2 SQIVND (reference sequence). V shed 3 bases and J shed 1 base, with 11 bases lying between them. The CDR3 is CASSMEGWGTDTQYF. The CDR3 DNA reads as TGTGCCAGTAGTATGGAAGGGTGGGGCACAGATACGCAGTATTTT. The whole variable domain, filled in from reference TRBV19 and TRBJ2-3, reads DGGITQSPKYLFRKEGQNVTLSCEQNLNHDAMYWYRQDPGQGLRLIYYSQIVNDFQKGDIAEGYSVSREKKESFPLTVTSAQKNPTAFYLCASSMEGWGTDTQYFGPGTRLTVL.

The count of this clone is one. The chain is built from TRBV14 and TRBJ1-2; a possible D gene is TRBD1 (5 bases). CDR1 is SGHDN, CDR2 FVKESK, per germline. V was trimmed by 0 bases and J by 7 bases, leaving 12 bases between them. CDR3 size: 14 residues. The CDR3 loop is CASSQDRGSSGYTF. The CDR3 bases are TGTGCCAGCAGCCAAGATAGGGGTTCGAGTGGCTACACCTTC.

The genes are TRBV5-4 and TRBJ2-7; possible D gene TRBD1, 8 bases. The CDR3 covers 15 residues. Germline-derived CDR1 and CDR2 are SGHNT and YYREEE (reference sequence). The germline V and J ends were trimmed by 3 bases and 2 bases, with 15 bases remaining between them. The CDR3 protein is CASSYQGAGAYEQYF. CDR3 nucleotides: TGTGCCAGCAGCTACCAGGGGGCGGGAGCCTACGAGCAGTACTTC.

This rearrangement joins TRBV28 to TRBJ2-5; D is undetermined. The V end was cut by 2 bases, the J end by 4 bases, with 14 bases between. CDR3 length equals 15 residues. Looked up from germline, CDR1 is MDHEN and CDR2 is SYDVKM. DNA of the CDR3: TGTGCCAGCAGTTTACCGGGCATTTCGGGAGAGACCCAGTACTTC. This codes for CASSLPGISGETQYF.

The CDR3 nucleotides read TGCGCCAGCAGCCAAGACACACTAGCGGGTTACTACAATGAGCAGTTCTTC. Its protein is CASSQDTLAGYYNEQFF. V gene TRBV4-3 combines with J gene TRBJ2-1; 9 nucleotides align to TRBD2. V dropped 0 bases and J dropped 3; count of bases not matched to a gene: 6. The CDR3 spans 17 residues. Germline lookup yields CDR1 LGHNA and CDR2 YSLEER.

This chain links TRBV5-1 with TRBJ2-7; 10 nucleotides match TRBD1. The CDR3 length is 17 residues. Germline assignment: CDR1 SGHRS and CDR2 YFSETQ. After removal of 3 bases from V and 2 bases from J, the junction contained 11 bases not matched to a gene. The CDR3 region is CASSWGQGQFPPYEQYF. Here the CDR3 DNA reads TGCGCCAGCAGCTGGGGACAGGGGCAGTTTCCTCCCTACGAGCAGTACTTC.

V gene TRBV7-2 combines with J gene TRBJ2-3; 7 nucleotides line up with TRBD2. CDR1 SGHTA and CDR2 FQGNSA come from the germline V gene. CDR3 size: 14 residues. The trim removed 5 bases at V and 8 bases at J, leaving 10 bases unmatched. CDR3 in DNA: TGTGCCAGCAGCGCGGGAGTGTTTGGGGGTACGCAGTATTTT. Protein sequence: CASSAGVFGGTQYF.

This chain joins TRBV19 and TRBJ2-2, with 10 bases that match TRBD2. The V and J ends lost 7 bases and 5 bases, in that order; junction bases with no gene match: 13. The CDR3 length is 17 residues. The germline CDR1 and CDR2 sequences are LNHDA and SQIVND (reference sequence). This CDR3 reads CASNRLAGAPGTGELFF. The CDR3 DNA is TGTGCCAGTAATCGGCTAGCGGGAGCCCCGGGGACCGGGGAGCTGTTTTTT.

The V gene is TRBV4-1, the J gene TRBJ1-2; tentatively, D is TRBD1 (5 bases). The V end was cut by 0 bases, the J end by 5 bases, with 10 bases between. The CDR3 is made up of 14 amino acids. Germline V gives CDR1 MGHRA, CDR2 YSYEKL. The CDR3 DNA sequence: TGCGCCAGCAGCCAAGAGGTCCAGGGATATGGCTACACCTTC. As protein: CASSQEVQGYGYTF.

CDR3 region: CASSLNGRGQAQETQYF. DNA of the CDR3: TGTGCCAGCAGCTTAAATGGCCGGGGGCAGGCCCAAGAGACCCAGTACTTC. The genes are TRBV7-3 and TRBJ2-5, with D perhaps matching TRBD1 or TRBD2 (6 bases each). There are 17 residues in the CDR3. V lost 1 base and J lost 1, with 16 bases in between. Germline V gives CDR1 SGHTA, CDR2 FQGTGA.

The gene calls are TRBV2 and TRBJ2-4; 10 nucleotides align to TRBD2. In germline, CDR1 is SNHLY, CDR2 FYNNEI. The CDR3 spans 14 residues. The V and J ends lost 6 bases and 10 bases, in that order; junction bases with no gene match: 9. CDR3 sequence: CASSGLAENPIQYF. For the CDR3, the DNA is TGTGCCAGCAGCGGACTAGCGGAGAATCCTATTCAGTACTTC.

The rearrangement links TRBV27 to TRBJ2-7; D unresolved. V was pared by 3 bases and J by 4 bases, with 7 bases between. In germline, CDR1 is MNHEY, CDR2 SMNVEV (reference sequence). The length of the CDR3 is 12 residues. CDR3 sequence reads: CASSFGRYEQYF. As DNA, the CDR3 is TGTGCCAGCAGTTTTGGCCGGTACGAGCAGTACTTC.

The chain's CDR3 is CASISRGGETQYF. DNA for the CDR3: TGTGCCAGCATTAGCAGGGGCGGGGAGACCCAGTACTTC. V is TRBV6-5 and J is TRBJ2-5; tentatively, D is TRBD1 (6 bases). V was pared by 7 bases and J by 5 bases, with 14 bases between. In germline, CDR1 is MNHEY, CDR2 SVGAGI. The CDR3 contains 13 residues.

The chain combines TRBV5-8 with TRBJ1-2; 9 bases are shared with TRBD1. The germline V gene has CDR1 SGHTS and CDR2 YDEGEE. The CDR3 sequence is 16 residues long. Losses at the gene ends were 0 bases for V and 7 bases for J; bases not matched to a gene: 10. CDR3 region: CASSLGAGTGNVGYTF. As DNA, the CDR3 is TGTGCCAGCAGCTTGGGGGCCGGGACAGGGAATGTTGGCTACACCTTC.

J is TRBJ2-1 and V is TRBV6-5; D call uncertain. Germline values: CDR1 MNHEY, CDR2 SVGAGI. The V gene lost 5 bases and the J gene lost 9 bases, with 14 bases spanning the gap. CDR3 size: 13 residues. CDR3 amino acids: CASSEIARTEQFF. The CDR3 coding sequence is TGTGCCAGCAGTGAGATCGCACGGACTGAGCAGTTCTTC.

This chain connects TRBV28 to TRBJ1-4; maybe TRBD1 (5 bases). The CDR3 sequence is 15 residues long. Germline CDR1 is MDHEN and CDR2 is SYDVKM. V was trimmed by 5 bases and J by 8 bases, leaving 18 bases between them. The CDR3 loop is CASSRLGVRGEKLFF. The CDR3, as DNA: TGTGCCAGCAGTCGGTTGGGGGTCCGAGGAGAAAAACTGTTTTTT.

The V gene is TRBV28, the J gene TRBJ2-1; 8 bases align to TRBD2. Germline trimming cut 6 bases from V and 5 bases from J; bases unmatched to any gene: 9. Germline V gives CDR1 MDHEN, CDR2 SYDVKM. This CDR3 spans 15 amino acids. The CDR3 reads CASRLAGTRHNEQFF. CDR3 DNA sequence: TGTGCCAGCAGACTGGCCGGGACTAGACACAATGAGCAGTTCTTC.

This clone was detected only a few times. Written as DNA, the CDR3 is TGTGCCAGCTCACCAACTTCCCACAGGACAGGGCACGGAAACACCATATATTTT. This sequence encodes CASSPTSHRTGHGNTIYF. The chain uses TRBV18 and TRBJ1-3; 8 positions match TRBD1. The V and J ends lost 2 bases and 4 bases, in that order; junction bases with no gene match: 13. Germline assignment: CDR1 KGHSH and CDR2 LQKENI. The CDR3 loop spans 18 amino acids. Full variable domain (missing parts from reference TRBV18 and TRBJ1-3): NAGVMQNPRHLVRRRGQEARLRCSPMKGHSHVYWYRQLPEEGLKFMVYLQKENIIDESGMPKERFSAEFPKEGPSILRIQQVVRGDSAAYFCASSPTSHRTGHGNTIYFGEGSWLTVV.

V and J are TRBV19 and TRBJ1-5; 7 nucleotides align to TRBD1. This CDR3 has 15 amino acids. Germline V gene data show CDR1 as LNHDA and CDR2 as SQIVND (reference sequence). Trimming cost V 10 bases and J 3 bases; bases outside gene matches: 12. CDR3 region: CAISSRDSHNQPQHF. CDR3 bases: TGTGCCATCTCGAGCCGGGACAGCCACAATCAGCCCCAGCATTTT.

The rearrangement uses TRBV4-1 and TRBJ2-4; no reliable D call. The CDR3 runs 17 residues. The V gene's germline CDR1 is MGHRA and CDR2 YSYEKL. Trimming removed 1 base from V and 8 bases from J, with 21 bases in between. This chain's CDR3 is CASSQVGRTTTEDIQYF. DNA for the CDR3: TGCGCCAGCAGCCAAGTTGGTCGCACAACGACCGAGGACATTCAGTACTTC.